The source of this T cell receptor beta chain is a study of T cell repertoires in cytomegalovirus infection. Study background: Recently described HLA-C-restricted plus well-studied HLA-B-restricted CMV epitopes were used.

TCRdb re-analysed the reads in MiXCR, keeping a single row per CDR3 protein. The data show about 69,000 distinct CDR3 sequences, around 27% seen once. The V and J ends lost 3 bases and 3 bases respectively, with 10 bases between them. Per the germline V gene, CDR1 is MNHEY and CDR2 is SMNVEV (reference sequence). This CDR3 has 14 amino acids. About this clonotype: Its cognate antigen is unknown.

The sequence was collected from a human donor in good health (CMV status not recorded). Some clones in this sample may be carry-over from other donors' samples. The V gene is TRBV27, the J gene TRBJ2-3; D uncertain. Here the sequenced sample was CD8+ T cells from cultured PBMCs, taken from culture after CMV antigen stimulation. CDR3 sequence reads: CASSLTRETDTQYF. The CDR3 region has the DNA TGTGCCAGCAGTTTGACCCGCGAGACAGATACGCAGTATTTT.